This TCR beta chain was sequenced for a study of cytomegalovirus exposure and HLA in healthy donors (dated by TCRdb to about 2017). About the study as a whole: The roughly 670 repertoires of the first cohort and the 110 or so validation repertoires were produced on the same platform, according to a later analysis. The study aimed to test whether cataloging public T cell receptors could reveal signatures of past pathogen exposure. In addition to the first cohort of roughly 700 subjects, a separate validation cohort of about 120 different subjects was used. To predict cytomegalovirus infection status, the study combined high-throughput TCR immunosequencing, statistical association of individual TCRs with disease status, and machine learning. Study-level results and caveats: All 110 or so repertoires were used to score co-occurrence in the validation cohort in a later analysis, because that analysis had no HLA typing for the cohort. In a later analysis, TCRs clustered in the first cohort were found to also tend to co-occur in the roughly 130 validation repertoires, with approximately 95% of cluster scores above 0. The classifier was reported to diagnose cytomegalovirus status with high specificity and sensitivity in both the original and validation cohorts. Most TCR sequences were observed very rarely across donors, whereas some public TCRs were present in many individuals. According to the authors, the approach could potentially be generalized to other disease states and immunological phenotypes. A total of 150 to 200 TCR beta chains were listed by the study as associated with cytomegalovirus. Three of the identified cytomegalovirus-associated TCR beta chains were confirmed in vitro to be specific for cytomegalovirus antigens.

Libraries came from the immunoSEQ multiplex PCR assay. Regarding the original processing steps: A statistical classification framework was built to diagnose cytomegalovirus status from the catalog of TCR beta chain sequences. The immuneACCESS repertoire file appears here via TCRdb, limited to in-frame rearrangements. These files lack a portion of the clones; in checked studies, under half of the deficit traces to unresolved V genes, and the cause of the others is not known. V, J and clone size are those of that table, while D and trimming were read from the DNA. The sample table lists roughly 190,000 clones, around 88% of them with a count of one. The top ten constitute roughly 1.5% of the sample. V and J lose 0 bases and 3 bases, and a span of 17 bases separates them. The germline V gene encodes CDR1 LNHDA and CDR2 SQIVND (reference sequence). The CDR3 spans 17 residues, from the cysteine through the phenylalanine. The retained sequence is limited to the CDR3, 51 bases, with the frame set at the first base.

Regarding this clone: There is no known antigen for this receptor. Within one base of it there is no much larger clone, and no base qualities were kept.

The donors were included in the validation cohort of around 120 subjects, a group kept apart from the roughly 730-subject first cohort. The V gene is TRBV19 and the J gene is TRBJ1-1, with TRBD1 as a weak D call on 5 bases. This TCR derives from a woman between 18 and 29 years old in good health and CMV-seronegative. Sequencing was done on a sample of PBMCs. The encoded CDR3 is CASSIDAGPRRDTEAFF. The sequenced DNA is TGTGCCAGTAGTATAGACGCAGGGCCCAGGAGGGACACTGAAGCTTTCTTT.